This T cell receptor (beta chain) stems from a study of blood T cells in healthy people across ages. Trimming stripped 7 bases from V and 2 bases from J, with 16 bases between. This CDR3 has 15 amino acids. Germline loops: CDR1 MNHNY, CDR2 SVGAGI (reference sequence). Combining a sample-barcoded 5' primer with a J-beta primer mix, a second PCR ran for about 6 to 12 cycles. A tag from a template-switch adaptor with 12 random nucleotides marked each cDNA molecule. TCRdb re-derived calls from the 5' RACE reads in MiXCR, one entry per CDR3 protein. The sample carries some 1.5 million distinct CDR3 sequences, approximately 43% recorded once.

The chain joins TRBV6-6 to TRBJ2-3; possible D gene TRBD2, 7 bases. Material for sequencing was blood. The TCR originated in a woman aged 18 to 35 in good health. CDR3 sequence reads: CASKGEGVITDTQYF. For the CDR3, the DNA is TGTGCCAGCAAAGGGGAGGGGGTCATCACAGATACGCAGTATTTT.